This T cell receptor (beta chain) stems from a study of T cells in Graves' hyperthyroidism and ophthalmopathy. Using RNA transcripts as the source, TCR beta CDR3 regions were amplified. Initially, a first-round RT-PCR of the TCR CDR3 employed the HTBI primer set. TCRdb ran MiXCR on the multiplex PCR reads and lists one entry per CDR3 protein. The top ten clones hold about a sixth of a sample with around 500,000 distinct CDR3 sequences, approximately 15% of them seen once. Germline loops: CDR1 GTSNPN, CDR2 SVGIG (reference sequence). The CDR3 contains 13 residues. The germline V and J ends were trimmed by 1 base and 11 bases, with 18 bases remaining between them. Concerning this clonotype itself: A much bigger clone sits one base away, suggesting this may be a read error.

The specimen was blood. This receptor was identified in a woman in her late teens or twenties with Graves' hyperthyroidism. The chain links TRBV30 to TRBJ2-7; D remains unclear. CDR3 residues: CAWSGTGPEEKYF. Written as DNA, the CDR3 is TGTGCCTGGAGTGGGACGGGTCCTGAAGAGAAGTACTTC.